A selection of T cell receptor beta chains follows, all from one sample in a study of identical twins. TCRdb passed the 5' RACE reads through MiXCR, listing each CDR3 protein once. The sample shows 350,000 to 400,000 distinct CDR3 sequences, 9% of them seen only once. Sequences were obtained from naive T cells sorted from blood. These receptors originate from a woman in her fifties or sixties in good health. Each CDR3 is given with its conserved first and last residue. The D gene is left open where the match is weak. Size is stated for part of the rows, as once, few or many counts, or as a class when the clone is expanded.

cdr3_aa: CSARSRTSLSYEQYF
cdr3_nt: TGCAGTGCTAGAAGCCGTACTAGCCTATCCTACGAGCAGTACTTC
j_call: TRBJ2-7
d_call: -
v_call: TRBV20-1
clone_size: many

cdr3_aa: CASSPAGLAGLSYTGELFF
cdr3_nt: TGTGCCAGCAGCCCCGCGGGACTAGCGGGACTTTCGTACACCGGGGAGCTGTTTTTT
j_call: TRBJ2-2
d_call: TRBD2
v_call: TRBV12-3/TRBV12-4
clone_size: -

cdr3_aa: CAISRDSRSGANVLTF
cdr3_nt: TGTGCCATCAGCCGGGACAGCCGGTCCGGGGCCAACGTCCTGACTTTC
j_call: TRBJ2-6
d_call: TRBD1
v_call: TRBV10-3
clone_size: -

cdr3_aa: CASSYPSSMKRRNEQFF
cdr3_nt: TGTGCCAGCAGTTACCCCTCTTCAATGAAAAGGCGGAATGAGCAGTTCTTC
j_call: TRBJ2-1
d_call: -
v_call: TRBV6-5
clone_size: -

cdr3_aa: CSAHGSLAAGANVLTF
cdr3_nt: TGCAGTGCCCACGGGAGCCTCGCCGCTGGGGCCAACGTCCTGACTTTC
j_call: TRBJ2-6
d_call: -
v_call: TRBV20-1
clone_size: -

cdr3_aa: CASSRDRVETEAFF
cdr3_nt: TGTGCCAGCAGCCGCGACAGGGTCGAAACTGAAGCTTTCTTT
j_call: TRBJ1-1
d_call: TRBD1
v_call: TRBV6-5
clone_size: many

cdr3_aa: CSARPSGLAGGRSSYEQYF
cdr3_nt: TGCAGTGCTCGACCATCGGGACTAGCGGGAGGGAGGAGCTCCTACGAGCAGTACTTC
j_call: TRBJ2-7
d_call: TRBD2
v_call: TRBV20-1
clone_size: -

cdr3_aa: CAWRLRGWNTEAFF
cdr3_nt: TGTGCCTGGAGGTTACGGGGATGGAACACTGAAGCTTTCTTT
j_call: TRBJ1-1
d_call: -
v_call: TRBV30
clone_size: -

cdr3_aa: CASSEYFREDEKLFF
cdr3_nt: TGTGCCAGCAGTGAATATTTCAGGGAGGATGAAAAACTGTTTTTT
j_call: TRBJ1-4
d_call: -
v_call: TRBV25-1
clone_size: few

cdr3_aa: CATSDRTGSYNEQFF
cdr3_nt: TGTGCCACCAGTGATAGGACAGGTTCCTACAATGAGCAGTTCTTC
j_call: TRBJ2-1
d_call: TRBD1
v_call: TRBV24-1
clone_size: many

cdr3_aa: CASSHNGEGGRNEQFF
cdr3_nt: TGTGCCAGCAGCCACAATGGGGAGGGGGGTCGGAATGAGCAGTTCTTC
j_call: TRBJ2-1
d_call: -
v_call: TRBV3-1
clone_size: many

cdr3_aa: CASSLAVSVYEQYF
cdr3_nt: TGCGCCAGCAGCTTGGCCGTTTCCGTCTACGAGCAGTACTTC
j_call: TRBJ2-7
d_call: -
v_call: TRBV5-1
clone_size: -

cdr3_aa: CSARTSGSYYNEQFF
cdr3_nt: TGCAGTGCCCGGACTAGCGGGAGCTATTACAATGAGCAGTTCTTC
j_call: TRBJ2-1
d_call: TRBD2
v_call: TRBV20-1
clone_size: many

cdr3_aa: CATSPDSKTEAFF
cdr3_nt: TGTGCCACCAGCCCGGACAGTAAGACTGAAGCTTTCTTT
j_call: TRBJ1-1
d_call: -
v_call: TRBV24-1
clone_size: -

cdr3_aa: CSARDLTVNTEAFF
cdr3_nt: TGCAGTGCTAGAGACCTGACAGTAAACACTGAAGCTTTCTTT
j_call: TRBJ1-1
d_call: -
v_call: TRBV20-1
clone_size: few

cdr3_aa: CASSPDPTSGRTYEQYF
cdr3_nt: TGCGCCAGCAGCCCGGACCCGACTAGCGGGAGGACCTACGAGCAGTACTTC
j_call: TRBJ2-7
d_call: TRBD2
v_call: TRBV5-1
clone_size: many

cdr3_aa: CASSQGRGALTKNIQYF
cdr3_nt: TGTGCCAGCAGCCAAGGCCGGGGCGCCTTGACCAAAAACATTCAGTACTTC
j_call: TRBJ2-4
d_call: -
v_call: TRBV3-1
clone_size: -

cdr3_aa: CASSSTGTGGPNEQFF
cdr3_nt: TGTGCCAGCAGCTCTACCGGGACAGGGGGCCCAAATGAGCAGTTCTTC
j_call: TRBJ2-1
d_call: TRBD1
v_call: TRBV11-2
clone_size: -

cdr3_aa: CASSSSSGRLDPDTQYF
cdr3_nt: TGTGCCAGCAGCTCCTCTAGCGGCAGGCTGGATCCAGATACGCAGTATTTT
j_call: TRBJ2-3
d_call: TRBD2
v_call: TRBV11-2
clone_size: -

cdr3_aa: CASSRGRLSYNEQFF
cdr3_nt: TGTGCCAGCAGCCGCGGGAGGCTCTCCTACAATGAGCAGTTCTTC
j_call: TRBJ2-1
d_call: TRBD2
v_call: TRBV5-5
clone_size: -

cdr3_aa: CASSYGSNEKLFF
cdr3_nt: TGTGCCAGCAGTTATGGGTCTAATGAAAAACTGTTTTTT
j_call: TRBJ1-4
d_call: -
v_call: TRBV12-3/TRBV12-4
clone_size: few

cdr3_aa: CASSRNDWDSYNEQFF
cdr3_nt: TGTGCCAGCAGCCGCAATGACTGGGACTCCTACAATGAGCAGTTCTTC
j_call: TRBJ2-1
d_call: -
v_call: TRBV11-3
clone_size: many

cdr3_aa: CASSDGSYNEQFF
cdr3_nt: TGCGCCAGCAGTGACGGCTCCTACAATGAGCAGTTCTTC
j_call: TRBJ2-1
d_call: -
v_call: TRBV5-1
clone_size: many

cdr3_aa: CASSQESWGGEQFF
cdr3_nt: TGTGCCAGCAGCCAAGAAAGTTGGGGAGGTGAGCAGTTCTTC
j_call: TRBJ2-1
d_call: -
v_call: TRBV14
clone_size: few

cdr3_aa: CASSSDSRLNIQYF
cdr3_nt: TGCGCCAGCAGCTCGGACAGTAGGTTGAACATTCAGTACTTC
j_call: TRBJ2-4
d_call: -
v_call: TRBV5-1
clone_size: -

cdr3_aa: CASSQGARGVGETQYF
cdr3_nt: TGCGCCAGCAGCCAAGGGGCCCGTGGTGTGGGAGAGACCCAGTACTTC
j_call: TRBJ2-5
d_call: -
v_call: TRBV4-1
clone_size: -

cdr3_aa: CASSPRDRHTGELFF
cdr3_nt: TGTGCCAGCAGCCCCCGGGACAGACACACCGGGGAGCTGTTTTTT
j_call: TRBJ2-2
d_call: TRBD1
v_call: TRBV11-3
clone_size: few

cdr3_aa: CASSPPTGRVTEAFF
cdr3_nt: TGTGCCAGCTCACCACCGACAGGGCGCGTCACTGAAGCTTTCTTT
j_call: TRBJ1-1
d_call: TRBD1
v_call: TRBV18
clone_size: few

cdr3_aa: CAISSTTVFNNEQFF
cdr3_nt: TGTGCCATCAGCTCAACGACAGTTTTCAACAATGAGCAGTTCTTC
j_call: TRBJ2-1
d_call: -
v_call: TRBV10-3
clone_size: few

cdr3_aa: CATSREVGNSGNTIYF
cdr3_nt: TGTGCCACCAGCAGAGAAGTGGGAAACTCTGGAAACACCATATATTTT
j_call: TRBJ1-3
d_call: -
v_call: TRBV15
clone_size: many

cdr3_aa: CASSSRGLVGGYYNEQFF
cdr3_nt: TGTGCCAGCAGTTCTCGGGGTTTGGTGGGAGGATACTACAATGAGCAGTTCTTC
j_call: TRBJ2-1
d_call: -
v_call: TRBV12-3/TRBV12-4
clone_size: -

cdr3_aa: CASSQDASAYTDTQYF
cdr3_nt: TGTGCCAGCAGCCAAGATGCGAGCGCCTACACAGATACGCAGTATTTT
j_call: TRBJ2-3
d_call: -
v_call: TRBV14
clone_size: once

cdr3_aa: CASSVAQERFEQFF
cdr3_nt: TGTGCCAGCAGCGTAGCCCAGGAAAGGTTTGAGCAGTTCTTC
j_call: TRBJ2-1
d_call: -
v_call: TRBV9
clone_size: few

cdr3_aa: CASSLVTVSYNEQFF
cdr3_nt: TGCGCCAGCAGCTTGGTCACAGTTTCCTACAATGAGCAGTTCTTC
j_call: TRBJ2-1
d_call: -
v_call: TRBV5-1
clone_size: -

cdr3_aa: CASSVGQSTDTQYF
cdr3_nt: TGTGCCAGCAGCGTTGGGCAAAGCACAGATACGCAGTATTTT
j_call: TRBJ2-3
d_call: -
v_call: TRBV9
clone_size: few

cdr3_aa: CASSQDSSGANVLTF
cdr3_nt: TGTGCCAGCAGCCAAGACAGTTCTGGGGCCAACGTCCTGACTTTC
j_call: TRBJ2-6
d_call: -
v_call: TRBV4-2
clone_size: many

cdr3_aa: CASSWEGLPRSPNEQFF
cdr3_nt: TGCGCCAGCAGCTGGGAGGGACTACCTCGTAGCCCTAATGAGCAGTTCTTC
j_call: TRBJ2-1
d_call: TRBD2
v_call: TRBV5-1
clone_size: -

cdr3_aa: CASSLGDGELFF
cdr3_nt: TGCGCCAGCAGCTTGGGAGACGGGGAGCTGTTTTTT
j_call: TRBJ2-2
d_call: -
v_call: TRBV5-1
clone_size: many

cdr3_aa: CASSPRQTGELFF
cdr3_nt: TGTGCCAGCAGCCCACGACAGACCGGGGAGCTGTTTTTT
j_call: TRBJ2-2
d_call: -
v_call: TRBV11-3
clone_size: -

cdr3_aa: CASSRQRGQITDTQYF
cdr3_nt: TGTGCCAGCAGTCGTCAAAGGGGACAGATCACAGATACGCAGTATTTT
j_call: TRBJ2-3
d_call: TRBD1
v_call: TRBV28
clone_size: few

cdr3_aa: CASSSLQGSGEQFF
cdr3_nt: TGTGCCAGCAGCTCTTTACAGGGTAGCGGTGAGCAGTTCTTC
j_call: TRBJ2-1
d_call: -
v_call: TRBV7-2
clone_size: few

cdr3_aa: CSARERDRWGRGSSYEQYF
cdr3_nt: TGCAGTGCTAGAGAGAGAGATCGGTGGGGGAGGGGAAGCTCTTACGAGCAGTACTTC
j_call: TRBJ2-7
d_call: TRBD2
v_call: TRBV20-1
clone_size: -

cdr3_aa: CASSVVGLSYNEQFF
cdr3_nt: TGTGCCAGCAGCGTAGTTGGCCTTTCCTACAATGAGCAGTTCTTC
j_call: TRBJ2-1
d_call: -
v_call: TRBV9
clone_size: few

cdr3_aa: CASSWLGTGESNTGELFF
cdr3_nt: TGCGCCAGCAGCTGGCTTGGGACAGGGGAGTCGAACACCGGGGAGCTGTTTTTT
j_call: TRBJ2-2
d_call: TRBD1
v_call: TRBV5-1
clone_size: few

cdr3_aa: CASRGGHRIGEQFF
cdr3_nt: TGCGCCAGCAGGGGAGGCCATCGGATTGGTGAGCAGTTCTTC
j_call: TRBJ2-1
d_call: -
v_call: TRBV10-2
clone_size: -

cdr3_aa: CASSLETHQETQYF
cdr3_nt: TGTGCCAGCAGCTTGGAGACCCACCAAGAGACCCAGTACTTC
j_call: TRBJ2-5
d_call: -
v_call: TRBV5-4
clone_size: -

cdr3_aa: CASSVSGFNEQYF
cdr3_nt: TGTGCCAGCAGTGTCTCAGGGTTTAACGAGCAGTACTTC
j_call: TRBJ2-7
d_call: -
v_call: TRBV6-1
clone_size: few

cdr3_aa: CSASVGSVGTQYF
cdr3_nt: TGCAGTGCTAGTGTGGGTAGCGTCGGGACCCAGTACTTC
j_call: TRBJ2-5
d_call: -
v_call: TRBV20-1
clone_size: few

cdr3_aa: CASTTSGTGSGTQYF
cdr3_nt: TGCGCCAGCACCACTTCCGGGACAGGGTCTGGGACCCAGTACTTC
j_call: TRBJ2-5
d_call: TRBD1
v_call: TRBV5-1
clone_size: -

cdr3_aa: CASSQGGLAEETQYF
cdr3_nt: TGTGCCAGCAGCCAAGGGGGACTAGCGGAAGAGACCCAGTACTTC
j_call: TRBJ2-5
d_call: TRBD2
v_call: TRBV3-1
clone_size: many

cdr3_aa: CASSWNPEAFF
cdr3_nt: TGTGCCAGCTCATGGAACCCTGAAGCCTTCTTT
j_call: TRBJ1-1
d_call: -
v_call: TRBV5-6
clone_size: -

cdr3_aa: CASSLSPGQPLSGANVLTF
cdr3_nt: TGTGCCAGCAGTTTATCACCGGGACAGCCTCTCTCTGGGGCCAACGTCCTGACTTTC
j_call: TRBJ2-6
d_call: TRBD1
v_call: TRBV27
clone_size: -

cdr3_aa: CASSLEGQGYTF
cdr3_nt: TGCGCCAGCAGCTTGGAGGGACAAGGCTACACCTTC
j_call: TRBJ1-2
d_call: -
v_call: TRBV5-1
clone_size: -